This T cell receptor beta chain was observed in a study of shared clonotypes between healthy human individuals. The CDR3 totals 16 residues. Germline trimming cut 4 bases from V and 0 bases from J; bases unmatched to any gene: 8. Germline V CDR1 and CDR2: SGHAT, FQNNGV. Concerning this clone: The antigen remains unidentified.

The protocol was immunoSEQ multiplex PCR, while the TCRdb copy is restricted to in-frame clones and leaves out a portion. The table lists about 2.4 million clones, just over 90% of them singletons. Overall study findings and caveats: The study generally estimated greater richness for naive than memory subsets.

The sequenced material came from naive CD4+ T cells sorted from blood. As to subset: CD45RA+ positively selected. The source is a man between 18 and 35 years old in good health. The chain couples TRBV11-2 to TRBJ2-7; 8 nucleotides match TRBD1. CDR3 sequence: CASSWFRDRSSYEQYF. In nucleotides, the CDR3 is TGTGCCAGCAGCTGGTTTAGGGACAGGAGCTCCTACGAGCAGTACTTC. The whole variable domain, remainder taken from reference TRBV11-2 and TRBJ2-7, is EAGVAQSPRYKIIEKRQSVAFWCNPISGHATLYWYQQILGQGPKLLIQFQNNGVVDDSQLPKDRFSAERLKGVDSTLKIQPAKLEDSAVYLCASSWFRDRSSYEQYFGPGTRLTVT.